The 18 T cell receptor beta chains listed next were all sequenced from one sample in a study of T cell responses to AZD1222 COVID-19 vaccine. Sequenced by immunoSEQ multiplex PCR; TCRdb stores in-frame clones only, minus some. This table holds some 100,000 clones, around nine tenths found once. This specimen consisted of peripheral blood, obtained on day 0 of AZD1222 vaccination. Receptors originate from an adult in good health.

This chain joins TRBV3-1 (or the pseudogene TRBV3-2) and TRBJ2-1, with 12 bases fitting TRBD2. J lost 14 bases, V lost 4 bases, and 9 bases had no gene match. The CDR3 is 14 amino acids. The V gene's germline CDR1 is LGHDT and CDR2 YNNKEL (reference sequence). Here the CDR3 reads CASSLRLAGGKKFF. CDR3 bases: TGTGCCAGCAGCCTACGGCTAGCGGGGGGGAAGAAGTTCTTC.

The rearrangement uses TRBV5-1 and TRBJ1-2; D is perhaps TRBD1 (6 bases). The CDR3 runs 14 residues. Trimming left V 5 bases short and J 4 bases short, with 15 bases between. CDR1 and CDR2 (germline): SGHRS, YFSETQ. CDR3 in DNA: TGCGCCAGCAGACCTTTGCAGGGGCCCTATGGCTACACCTTC. Its protein product is CASRPLQGPYGYTF.

This sequence joins TRBV6-5 and TRBJ1-5; tentative D call: TRBD1 (6 bases). There are 15 residues in the CDR3. Germline loops: CDR1 MNHEY, CDR2 SVGAGI. V was pared by 10 bases and J by 1 base, with 17 bases between. The CDR3 loop is CATEGEGGSNQPQHF. The CDR3 coding sequence is TGTGCCACCGAGGGGGAAGGGGGAAGCAATCAGCCCCAGCATTTT.

This clone was detected only once. CDR3 protein: CAWTLTGQGFTEAFF. The CDR3 DNA reads as TGTGCCTGGACCCTAACGGGGCAGGGGTTCACTGAAGCTTTCTTT. The rearrangement links TRBV30 to TRBJ1-1, with D perhaps matching TRBD1 (6 bases). Germline assignment: CDR1 GTSNPN and CDR2 SVGIG (reference sequence). CDR3 length: 15 residues. Trimming pared 4 bases from V and 4 bases from J, leaving 19 bases between.

The CDR3 DNA follows: TGTGCCAGCAGTTACCGGGACAGGGTTCAGCCCCAGCATTTT. As protein: CASSYRDRVQPQHF. The rearrangement uses TRBV6-2 or TRBV6-3 and TRBJ1-5; 9 bases map to TRBD1. This CDR3 comprises 14 residues. Germline CDR1 is MNHEY and CDR2 is SVGEGT. J lost 6 bases, V lost 2 bases, and 2 bases had no gene match.

The J gene is TRBJ1-1, the V gene TRBV6-4; D uncertain. Germline V gene sequence: CDR1 MRHNA, CDR2 SNTAGT. V was cut by 0 bases and J by 1 base, with 0 bases left in between. This CDR3 comprises 12 residues. CDR3: CASSDSNTEAFF. CDR3 coding DNA: TGTGCCAGCAGTGACTCGAACACTGAAGCTTTCTTT.

V usage is TRBV7-2 and J usage is TRBJ1-2; D gene ambiguous. Germline CDR1 SGHTA, CDR2 FQGNSA. Trimming took off 5 bases at V and 4 bases at J, with 17 bases between the two ends. This CDR3 is built from 15 residues. The CDR3 is CASSPREGMGYGYTF. CDR3 nucleotides: TGTGCCAGCAGCCCTCGGGAGGGTATGGGCTATGGCTACACCTTC. Combining the CDR3 with reference TRBV7-2 and TRBJ1-2 gives the whole variable domain GAGVSQSPSNKVTEKGKDVELRCDPISGHTALYWYRQSLGQGLEFLIYFQGNSAPDKSGLPSDRFSAERTGGSVSTLTIQRTQQEDSAVYLCASSPREGMGYGYTFGSGTRLTVV.

The chain carries TRBV7-9 and TRBJ1-3; D gene uncertain. This CDR3 spans 14 amino acids. Trimming took off 5 bases at V and 0 bases at J, with 8 bases between the two ends. CDR1 is SEHNR and CDR2 is FQNEAQ in the germline V gene (reference sequence). The CDR3: CASSPRVSGNTIYF. The CDR3, as DNA: TGTGCCAGCAGCCCCCGGGTCTCTGGAAACACCATATATTTT.

The J gene is TRBJ2-5, the V gene TRBV20-1; D remains unclear. There are 11 residues in the CDR3. In germline, CDR1 is DFQATT, CDR2 SNEGSKA (reference sequence). Trimming took off 5 bases at V and 5 bases at J, with 9 bases between the two ends. In DNA form, the CDR3 reads TGCAGTGCTCAGCATCGGGAGACCCAGTACTTC. Translated, it gives CSAQHRETQYF.

This chain uses TRBV10-3 with TRBJ1-1; D remains ambiguous. Germline CDR1 ENHRY, CDR2 SYGVKD. V lost 9 bases and J 0 bases, leaving 17 bases between the germline ends. This CDR3 region has 15 residues. CDR3 DNA sequence: TGTGCCATTTCATTGACCGTTGACATGAACACTGAAGCTTTCTTT. Protein product: CAISLTVDMNTEAFF.

The rearrangement links TRBV9 to TRBJ1-4; possibly TRBD1 for D (5 bases). This CDR3 has 15 amino acids. The V gene's germline CDR1 is SGDLS and CDR2 YYNGEE. The V end lost 0 bases, the J end lost 6 bases, and 12 bases lay between the germline ends. The CDR3 sequence is CASSVEGVSHEKLFF. Written as DNA, the CDR3 is TGTGCCAGCAGCGTAGAAGGGGTTTCACATGAAAAACTGTTTTTT.

The rearrangement uses TRBV5-6 and TRBJ1-3, with 8 nucleotides matching TRBD1. Germline CDR1 and CDR2: SGHDT and YYEEEE. The CDR3 runs 15 residues. The ends lost 2 bases at V and 3 bases at J; junction bases unmatched: 4. The CDR3 here is CASSLTTGDGNTIYF. The CDR3 DNA reads as TGTGCCAGCAGCTTAACGACAGGGGATGGAAACACCATATATTTT.

The chain recombines TRBV10-2 with TRBJ1-5; 9 bases are a match to TRBD1. The trim removed 6 bases at V and 6 bases at J, leaving 9 bases unmatched. This CDR3 has 15 amino acids. Germline V CDR1 and CDR2: WSHSY, SAAADI. The CDR3 protein is CASSDRGYDGQPQHF. The CDR3 DNA sequence: TGCGCCAGCAGCGACAGGGGGTACGATGGTCAGCCCCAGCATTTT.

In nucleotides, the CDR3 is TGTGCCAGCAGCTTATGGGAGTCGACTGAAGCTTTCTTT. Amino acid sequence: CASSLWESTEAFF. The V call is TRBV7-3, the J call TRBJ1-1; no firm D call. This CDR3 is built from 13 residues. V was trimmed by 2 bases and J by 5 bases, leaving 9 bases between them. CDR1 is SGHTA and CDR2 is FQGTGA in the germline V gene.

This clone is judged medium-sized. This chain uses TRBV7-6 with TRBJ2-7; D might be TRBD2 (6 bases). Germline V gene sequence: CDR1 SGHVS, CDR2 FNYEAQ. The CDR3 totals 14 residues. V lost 1 base and J 7 bases, leaving 14 bases between the germline ends. The CDR3 DNA reads as TGTGCCAGCAGCTTAGGGGACGGGAGCTTTGAGCAGTACTTC. Protein product: CASSLGDGSFEQYF.

This chain links TRBV19 with TRBJ1-2; 7 bases fit TRBD1. This CDR3 is built from 13 residues. Germline CDR1 is LNHDA and CDR2 is SQIVND (reference sequence). Germline trimming cut 6 bases from V and 5 bases from J; bases unmatched to any gene: 6. The CDR3 is CASRPQGSYGYTF. Here the CDR3 DNA reads TGTGCCAGTAGGCCACAGGGGTCGTATGGCTACACCTTC.

The genes are TRBV18 and TRBJ2-3; D gene uncertain. Trimming shortened V by 4 bases and J by 5 bases, and 13 bases separated the two germline ends. Germline values: CDR1 KGHSH, CDR2 LQKENI. The CDR3 sequence is 14 residues long. The CDR3 here is CASSRGPGEDTQYF. DNA of the CDR3: TGTGCCAGCTCACGCGGTCCCGGTGAAGATACGCAGTATTTT.

The rearrangement uses TRBV5-8 and TRBJ1-5; D is perhaps TRBD1 (5 bases). Trimming pared 6 bases from V and 6 bases from J, leaving 16 bases between. This CDR3 contains 14 residues. CDR1 is SGHTS, CDR2 YDEGEE, per germline. CDR3 loop: CASTPSVGTQPQHF. In nucleotides, the CDR3 is TGTGCCAGCACCCCTTCGGTGGGGACTCAGCCCCAGCATTTT.